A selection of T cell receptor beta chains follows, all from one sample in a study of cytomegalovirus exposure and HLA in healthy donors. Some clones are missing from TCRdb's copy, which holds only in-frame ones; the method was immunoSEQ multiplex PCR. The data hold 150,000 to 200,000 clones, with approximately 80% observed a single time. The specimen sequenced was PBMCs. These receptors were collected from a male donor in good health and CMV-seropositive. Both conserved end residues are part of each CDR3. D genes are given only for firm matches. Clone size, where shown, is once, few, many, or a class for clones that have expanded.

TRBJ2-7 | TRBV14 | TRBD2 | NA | CASSVLAGGPYEQYF | TGTGCCAGCAGCGTGCTAGCGGGAGGGCCCTACGAGCAGTACTTC
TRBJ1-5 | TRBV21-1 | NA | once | CASSFSDSLLQPQHF | TGTGCCAGCAGCTTTTCCGACAGCCTCCTACAGCCCCAGCATTTT
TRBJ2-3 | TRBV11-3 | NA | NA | CASSLEARGIDTQYF | TGTGCCAGCAGCTTAGAGGCTAGAGGAATAGATACGCAGTATTTT
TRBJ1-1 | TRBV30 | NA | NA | CAWSAGIRTEAFF | TGTGCCTGGAGTGCCGGGATACGGACTGAAGCTTTCTTT
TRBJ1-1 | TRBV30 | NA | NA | CAWSGYRANTEAFF | TGTGCCTGGAGTGGTTACAGGGCGAACACTGAAGCTTTCTTT
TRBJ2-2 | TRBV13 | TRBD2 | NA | CASSLGLAGGIGELFF | TGTGCCAGCAGCTTGGGACTAGCGGGAGGTATCGGGGAGCTGTTTTTT
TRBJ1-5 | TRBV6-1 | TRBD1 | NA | CASSGGQYSNQPQHF | TGTGCCAGCAGTGGGGGACAGTATAGCAATCAGCCCCAGCATTTT
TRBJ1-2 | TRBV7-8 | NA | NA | CASRQQGGYGYTF | TGTGCCAGCAGACAGCAGGGAGGCTATGGCTACACCTTC
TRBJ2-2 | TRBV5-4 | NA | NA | CASSLARGVNTGELFF | TGTGCCAGCAGCTTGGCCAGGGGCGTGAACACCGGGGAGCTGTTTTTT
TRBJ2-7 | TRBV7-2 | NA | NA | CASSLAQRFSYEQYF | TGTGCCAGCAGCTTAGCCCAGCGGTTCTCCTACGAGCAGTACTTC
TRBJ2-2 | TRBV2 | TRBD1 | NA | CASSRDRGDTGELFF | TGTGCCAGCAGTCGGGACAGGGGGGACACCGGGGAGCTGTTTTTT
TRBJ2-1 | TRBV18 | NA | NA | CASSAGRQTVGEFF | TGTGCCAGCTCAGCGGGGCGCCAAACCGTCGGGGAGTTCTTC
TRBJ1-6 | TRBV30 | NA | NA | CAWSAGNSPLHF | TGTGCCTGGAGTGCAGGGAATTCACCCCTCCACTTT
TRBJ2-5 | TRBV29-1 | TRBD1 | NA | CSFLDRAQETQYF | TGCAGCTTTCTGGACAGGGCTCAAGAGACCCAGTACTTC
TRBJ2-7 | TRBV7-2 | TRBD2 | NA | CASSLLARAYEQYF | TGTGCCAGCAGCCTACTAGCGCGCGCCTACGAGCAGTACTTC
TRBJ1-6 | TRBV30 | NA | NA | CACPYRDTDNSPLHF | TGTGCCTGCCCGTACCGGGACACCGATAATTCACCCCTCCACTTT
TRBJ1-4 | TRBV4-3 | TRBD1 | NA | CASSPGQGGGEKLFF | TGCGCCAGCAGCCCAGGACAGGGAGGCGGCGAAAAACTGTTTTTT
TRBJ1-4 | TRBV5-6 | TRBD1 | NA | CASSLFRTGPNEKLFF | TGTGCCAGCAGCTTATTCCGGACAGGGCCGAATGAAAAACTGTTTTTT
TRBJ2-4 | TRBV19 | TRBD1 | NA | CASRDRAGAKNIQYF | TGTGCCAGTAGGGACAGGGCGGGGGCCAAAAACATTCAGTACTTC
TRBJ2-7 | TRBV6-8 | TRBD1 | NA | CASRLRDRGLLEQYF | TGTGCCAGCAGACTCCGGGACAGGGGTCTTCTCGAGCAGTACTTC
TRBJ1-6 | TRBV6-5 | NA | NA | CASSRQAENSPLHF | TGTGCCAGCAGCAGACAGGCCGAAAATTCACCCCTCCACTTT
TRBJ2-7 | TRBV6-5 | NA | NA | CASSWRVWDYEQYF | TGTGCCAGCAGTTGGAGGGTGTGGGACTACGAGCAGTACTTC
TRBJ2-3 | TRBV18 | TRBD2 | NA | CASSVAGVSTDTQYF | TGTGCCAGCTCAGTGGCGGGAGTCTCCACAGATACGCAGTATTTT
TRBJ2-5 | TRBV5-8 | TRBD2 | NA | CASSLGAIGTSWMETQYF | TGTGCCAGCAGCTTGGGCGCAATCGGGACTAGCTGGATGGAGACCCAGTACTTC
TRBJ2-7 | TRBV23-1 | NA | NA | CASSHRRRGSRSYEQYF | TGCGCCAGCAGTCATCGGAGGAGGGGCAGTCGCTCCTACGAGCAGTACTTC
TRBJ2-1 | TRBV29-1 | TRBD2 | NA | CSSRQRDSYNEQFF | TGCAGCTCCCGCCAGCGGGATTCCTACAATGAGCAGTTCTTC
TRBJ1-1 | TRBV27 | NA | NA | CASSFERGFTEAFF | TGTGCCAGCAGTTTTGAGAGGGGGTTCACTGAAGCTTTCTTT
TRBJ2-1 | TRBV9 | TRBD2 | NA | CASSAGLAGVNEQFF | TGTGCCAGCAGCGCCGGACTAGCGGGAGTGAATGAGCAGTTCTTC
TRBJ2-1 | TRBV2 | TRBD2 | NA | CASSASGSSYNEQFF | TGTGCCAGCAGTGCTAGCGGGAGCTCCTACAATGAGCAGTTCTTC
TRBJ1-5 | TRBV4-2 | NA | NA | CASSQDWGEINQPQHF | TGTGCCAGCAGCCAAGATTGGGGGGAGATCAATCAGCCCCAGCATTTT
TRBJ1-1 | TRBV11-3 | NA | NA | CASSSRDLIGGGPAFF | TGTGCCAGCAGCTCGCGGGACCTTATCGGCGGGGGCCCAGCTTTCTTT
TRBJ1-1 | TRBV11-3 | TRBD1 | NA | CASSPGQLTGAFF | TGTGCCAGCAGCCCGGGACAGCTGACTGGAGCTTTCTTT
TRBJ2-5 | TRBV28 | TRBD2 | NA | CASTLAGKRTQYF | TGTGCCAGCACTTTAGCGGGGAAGAGAACCCAGTACTTC
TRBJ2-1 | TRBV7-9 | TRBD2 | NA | CASSLAMSSGILEQFF | TGTGCCAGCAGCTTAGCCATGTCTAGCGGGATTCTCGAGCAGTTCTTC
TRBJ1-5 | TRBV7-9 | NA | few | CASSSGNQPQHF | TGTGCCAGCAGCTCCGGGAATCAGCCCCAGCATTTT
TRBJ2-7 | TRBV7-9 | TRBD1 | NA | CSSSSGRDRVISEQYF | TGTTCCAGCAGCTCCGGCCGGGACAGGGTCATCTCCGAGCAGTACTTC
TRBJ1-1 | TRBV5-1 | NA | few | CASSGLLNTEAFF | TGCGCCAGCAGCGGCCTCTTGAACACTGAAGCTTTCTTT
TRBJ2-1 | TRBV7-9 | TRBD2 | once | CSSSFPAGGPDEQFF | TGTTCCAGCAGCTTCCCAGCGGGAGGGCCTGATGAGCAGTTCTTC
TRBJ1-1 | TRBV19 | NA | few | CASSYLTAKAFF | TGTGCCAGTAGTTATCTGACAGCGAAAGCTTTCTTT
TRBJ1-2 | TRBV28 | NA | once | CASRAGIPGYTF | TGTGCCAGCAGGGCAGGGATTCCTGGCTACACCTTC
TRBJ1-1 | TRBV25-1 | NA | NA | CASQRESYMNTEAFF | TGTGCCAGCCAAAGGGAGTCTTACATGAACACTGAAGCTTTCTTT
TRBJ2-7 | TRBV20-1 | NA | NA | CSARDIPEQYF | TGCAGTGCTAGAGACATCCCCGAGCAGTACTTC
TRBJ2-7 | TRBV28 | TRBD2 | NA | CASSPTILAGPWEQYF | TGTGCCAGCAGTCCGACAATTCTAGCGGGACCTTGGGAGCAGTACTTC
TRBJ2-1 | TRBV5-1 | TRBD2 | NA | CASSRGTSGIFDEQFF | TGCGCCAGCAGCCGTGGGACTAGCGGGATTTTCGATGAGCAGTTCTTC
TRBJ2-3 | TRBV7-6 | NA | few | CASSLGSTGDTQYF | TGTGCCAGCAGCTTAGGGTCGACGGGTGATACGCAGTATTTT
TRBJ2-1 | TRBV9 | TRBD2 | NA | CASSIRLAGRPNEQFF | TGTGCCAGCAGCATAAGACTAGCGGGAAGGCCCAATGAGCAGTTCTTC
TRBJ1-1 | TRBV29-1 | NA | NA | CSVDRGTGTEAFF | TGCAGCGTTGATCGGGGGACGGGAACTGAAGCTTTCTTT
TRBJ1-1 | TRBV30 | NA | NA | CAWTFGQGNKAFF | TGTGCCTGGACCTTCGGGCAGGGGAATAAAGCTTTCTTT
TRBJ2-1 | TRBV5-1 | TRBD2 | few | CASSPLAGRRNEQFF | TGCGCCAGCAGCCCACTAGCGGGAAGGCGCAATGAGCAGTTCTTC
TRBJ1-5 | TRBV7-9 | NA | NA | CASSPPGGEINNQPQHF | TGTGCCAGCAGCCCCCCGGGGGGTGAAATAAACAATCAGCCCCAGCATTTT
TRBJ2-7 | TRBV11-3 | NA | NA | CASSPSSYEQYF | TGTGCCAGCAGCCCATCCTCCTACGAGCAGTACTTC
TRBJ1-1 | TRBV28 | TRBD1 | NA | CASSSGTGAPGAFF | TGTGCCAGCAGTTCCGGGACAGGGGCCCCAGGAGCTTTCTTT
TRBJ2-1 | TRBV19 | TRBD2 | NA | CASRGLAGEGALLKDNEQFF | TGTGCCAGTAGGGGACTAGCGGGAGAGGGGGCTCTCCTCAAGGACAATGAGCAGTTCTTC
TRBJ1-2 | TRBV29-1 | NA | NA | CSVEAGRYGYTF | TGCAGCGTTGAAGCAGGGCGCTATGGCTACACCTTC